Following are 6 T cell receptor beta chains from one sample sequenced in a study of blood T cell repertoires in COVID-19 (dated by TCRdb to 2020 to 2021). Libraries came from the immunoSEQ multiplex PCR assay. Held by TCRdb, this immuneACCESS table contains in-frame sequences only and omits some clones. Under half of the omission traces to an unresolved V gene where checked; the cause of the rest is unknown. The sample table contains about 150,000 clones; only one count was recorded for 80% of them. The biggest ten clones account for just over 0.55% of the sample. Sequencing was carried out using peripheral blood. These TCRs come from a man between 60 and 75 years old with acute or convalescent COVID-19.

The J gene is TRBJ2-1, the V gene TRBV6-2 or TRBV6-3, with TRBD1 as a possible D gene (5 bases). From germline, CDR1 is MNHEY and CDR2 SVGEGT. Between the trimmed V and J ends, which lost 6 bases and 7 bases, there was a span of 16 bases. The CDR3 spans 14 residues. The CDR3 here is CASSRTRAQNEQFF. CDR3 nucleotide sequence: TGTGCCAGCAGCCGGACACGGGCCCAAAATGAGCAGTTCTTC.

This clone was counted only a few times. The chain uses TRBV2 and TRBJ1-4, with TRBD1 as a possible D gene (5 bases). This CDR3 region has 13 residues. V was trimmed by 6 bases and J by 8 bases, leaving 13 bases between them. The germline V gene encodes CDR1 SNHLY and CDR2 FYNNEI. The CDR3 reads CASRETGIEKLFF. Here the CDR3 DNA reads TGTGCCAGCAGGGAAACAGGCATCGAAAAACTGTTTTTT.

V gene TRBV6-4 combines with J gene TRBJ1-2, with D perhaps matching TRBD1 (5 bases). V was shortened by 3 bases and J by 5 bases, with 13 bases between the two germline ends. CDR1 MRHNA and CDR2 SNTAGT come from the germline V gene. CDR3 length: 14 residues. The CDR3 here is CASSEGQIGYGYTF. The CDR3 coding sequence is TGTGCCAGCAGTGAGGGGCAGATCGGTTATGGCTACACCTTC.

V usage is TRBV27 and J usage is TRBJ1-2, with 9 bases matching TRBD1. The J segment lost 5 bases and the V segment lost 5 bases, leaving 12 bases of the junction unmatched. Germline-derived CDR1 and CDR2 are MNHEY and SMNVEV (reference sequence). The length of the CDR3 is 16 residues. The DNA for the CDR3 is TGTGCCAGCAGTCCCACCGGGACAGGGATCTCGTATGGCTACACCTTC. Translation: CASSPTGTGISYGYTF.

CDR3 in amino acids: CAISAGNEQYF. The CDR3 bases are TGTGCCATCAGTGCAGGGAACGAGCAGTACTTC. The rearrangement uses TRBV10-3 and TRBJ2-7, with a possible D match to TRBD1 (5 bases). CDR3 length: 11 residues. Germline loops: CDR1 ENHRY, CDR2 SYGVKD. V lost 4 bases to trimming and J lost 5 bases, with 6 bases between them.

This chain connects TRBV7-2 to TRBJ2-3; D call uncertain. CDR3 size: 12 residues. V was cut by 2 bases and J by 6 bases, with 6 bases left in between. CDR1 and CDR2 (germline): SGHTA, FQGNSA. The CDR3 bases are TGTGCCAGCAGCTTAAGCCCGGATACGCAGTATTTT. This codes for CASSLSPDTQYF.